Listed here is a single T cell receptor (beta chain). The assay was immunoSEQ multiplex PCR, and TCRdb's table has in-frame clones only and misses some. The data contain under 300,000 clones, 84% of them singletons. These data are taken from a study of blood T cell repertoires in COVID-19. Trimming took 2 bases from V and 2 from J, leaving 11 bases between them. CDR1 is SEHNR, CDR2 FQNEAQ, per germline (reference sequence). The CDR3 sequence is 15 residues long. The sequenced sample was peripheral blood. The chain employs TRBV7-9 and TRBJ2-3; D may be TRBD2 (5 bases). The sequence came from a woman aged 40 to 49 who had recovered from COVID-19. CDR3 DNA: TGTGCCAGCAGCTTAAAGGACTTGGACACAGATACGCAGTATTTT. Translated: CASSLKDLDTDTQYF.